This entry describes one T cell receptor beta chain. What it binds is unknown. The record originates from a study of cytomegalovirus exposure and HLA in healthy donors. Study-wide results and limits: In the roughly 130 validation repertoires, a later analysis found that first-cohort TCR clusters tended to co-occur. Reports showed the classifier diagnosing cytomegalovirus status with high specificity and sensitivity.

V lost 1 base to trimming and J lost 7 bases; unmatched junction nucleotides: 5. The CDR3 extends over 13 amino acids. CDR1 and CDR2 from the germline V gene are GTSNPN and SVGIG (reference sequence). The protocol was immunoSEQ multiplex PCR, while the TCRdb copy is restricted to in-frame clones and leaves out a portion. The profile shows more than 140,000 clones, 85% to 90% of them singletons. This receptor was obtained from a young woman in good health and CMV-seropositive. Sequencing was done on a sample of PBMCs. This chain links TRBV30 with TRBJ2-7; 9 bases agree with TRBD1. CDR3 amino acids: CAWSGQGVGEQYF. In DNA form, the CDR3 reads TGTGCCTGGAGTGGACAGGGGGTGGGGGAGCAGTACTTC.